This T cell receptor beta chain was identified during a study of early T cells in non-severe SARS-CoV-2 infection. The wider study: Unsorted whole blood bulk RNA was sequenced, with unpaired chains.

Study-wide results and caveats: Anti-spike CD8 responses were favored in VDJdb matching, and private and CD4 specificities were missed.

The CDR3 spans 14 residues. CDR1 is MDHEN, CDR2 SYDVKM, per germline. The V end was cut by 3 bases, the J end by 2 bases, with 9 bases between. Unique molecular identifier tags were affixed to discrete cDNA molecules. TCRdb passed the 5' RACE reads through MiXCR, listing each CDR3 protein once. The sample has 25,000 to 40,000 distinct CDR3 sequences; 4% to 5% are singletons. This clonotype was observed at least ten times. The target antigen is unknown. The origin of this receptor is an adult who was a healthcare worker with PCR-confirmed SARS-CoV-2 infection or an uninfected control (not recorded which). The J gene is TRBJ2-3, the V gene TRBV28; D gene ambiguous. The sample was whole blood. The DNA for the CDR3 is TGTGCCAGCAGTTTGGTGGGCCTCACAGATACGCAGTATTTT. This gives the protein CASSLVGLTDTQYF.